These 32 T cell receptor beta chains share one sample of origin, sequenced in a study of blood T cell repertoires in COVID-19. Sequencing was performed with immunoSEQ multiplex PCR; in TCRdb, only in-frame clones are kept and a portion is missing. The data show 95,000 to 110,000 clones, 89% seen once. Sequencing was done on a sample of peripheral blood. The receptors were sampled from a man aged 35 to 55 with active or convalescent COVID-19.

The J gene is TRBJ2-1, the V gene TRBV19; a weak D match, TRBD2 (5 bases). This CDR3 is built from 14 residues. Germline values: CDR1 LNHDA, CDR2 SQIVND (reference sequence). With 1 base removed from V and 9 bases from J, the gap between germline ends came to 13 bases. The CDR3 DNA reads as TGTGCCAGTAGTATAGCGAACTCCGCGGGTGAGCAGTTCTTC. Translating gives CASSIANSAGEQFF.

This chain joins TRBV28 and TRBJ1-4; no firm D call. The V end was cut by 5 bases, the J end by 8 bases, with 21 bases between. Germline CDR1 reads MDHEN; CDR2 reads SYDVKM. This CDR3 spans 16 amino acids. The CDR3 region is CASSASPPSPSEKLFF. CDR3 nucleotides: TGTGCCAGCAGTGCCTCCCCCCCCAGTCCTTCGGAAAAACTGTTTTTT.

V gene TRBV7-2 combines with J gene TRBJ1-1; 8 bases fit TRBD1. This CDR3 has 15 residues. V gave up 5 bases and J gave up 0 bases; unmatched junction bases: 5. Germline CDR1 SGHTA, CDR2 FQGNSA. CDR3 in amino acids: CASSPGQGMNTEAFF. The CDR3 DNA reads TGTGCCAGCAGCCCAGGACAGGGTATGAACACTGAAGCTTTCTTT.

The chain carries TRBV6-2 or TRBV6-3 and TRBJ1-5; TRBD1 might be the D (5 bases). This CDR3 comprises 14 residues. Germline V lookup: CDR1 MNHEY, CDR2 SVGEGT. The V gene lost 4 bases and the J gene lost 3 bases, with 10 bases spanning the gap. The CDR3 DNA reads TGTGCCAGCAGTTCAGGGCAGGTCAATCAGCCCCAGCATTTT. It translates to CASSSGQVNQPQHF.

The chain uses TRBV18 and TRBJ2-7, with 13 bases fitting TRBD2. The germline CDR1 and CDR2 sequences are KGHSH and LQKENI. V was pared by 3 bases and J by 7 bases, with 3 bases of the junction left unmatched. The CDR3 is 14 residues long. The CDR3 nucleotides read TGTGCCAGCTCACCGGGACTAGCGGGAAAGGAGCAGTACTTC. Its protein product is CASSPGLAGKEQYF.

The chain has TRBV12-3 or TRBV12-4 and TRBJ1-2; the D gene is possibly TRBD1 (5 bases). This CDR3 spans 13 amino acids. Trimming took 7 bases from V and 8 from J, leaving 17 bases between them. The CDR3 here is CASTSGGGYGYTF. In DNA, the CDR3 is TGTGCCAGCACTTCTGGGGGGGGATACGGCTACACCTTC.

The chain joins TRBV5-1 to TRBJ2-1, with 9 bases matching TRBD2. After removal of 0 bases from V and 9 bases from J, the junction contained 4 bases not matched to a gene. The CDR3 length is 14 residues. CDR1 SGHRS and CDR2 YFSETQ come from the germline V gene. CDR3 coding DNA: TGCGCCAGCAGCTTGGTAGCGGGAGAGTTTGAGCAGTTCTTC. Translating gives CASSLVAGEFEQFF.

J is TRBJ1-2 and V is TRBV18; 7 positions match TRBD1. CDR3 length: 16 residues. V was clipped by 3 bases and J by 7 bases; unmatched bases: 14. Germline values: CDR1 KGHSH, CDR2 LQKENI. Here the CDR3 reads CASSPSEGQSIFGYTF. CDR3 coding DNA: TGTGCCAGCTCACCGTCCGAGGGACAGTCGATATTTGGCTACACCTTC.

CDR3 DNA sequence: TGTGCCAGCGGACAGGGCGCTGGAAACACCATATATTTT. This translates into CASGQGAGNTIYF. The chain is built from TRBV7-9 and TRBJ1-3, with 8 bases identical to TRBD1. V dropped 8 bases and J dropped 2; count of bases not matched to a gene: 2. The germline gives CDR1 SEHNR, CDR2 FQNEAQ (reference sequence). This CDR3 comprises 13 residues. Using reference TRBV7-9 and TRBJ1-3 for the parts outside the CDR3, the full variable domain is DTGVSQNPRHKITKRGQNVTFRCDPISEHNRLYWYRQTLGQGPEFLTYFQNEAQLEKSRLLSDRFSAERPKGSFSTLEIQRTEQGDSAMYLCASGQGAGNTIYFGEGSWLTVV.

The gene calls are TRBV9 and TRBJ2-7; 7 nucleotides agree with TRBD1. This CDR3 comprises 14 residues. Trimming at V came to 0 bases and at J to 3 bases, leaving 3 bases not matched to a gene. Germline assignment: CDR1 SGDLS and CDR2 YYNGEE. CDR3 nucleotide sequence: TGTGCCAGCAGCGTAGGGGCAGGGGGCTACGAGCAGTACTTC. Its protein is CASSVGAGGYEQYF.

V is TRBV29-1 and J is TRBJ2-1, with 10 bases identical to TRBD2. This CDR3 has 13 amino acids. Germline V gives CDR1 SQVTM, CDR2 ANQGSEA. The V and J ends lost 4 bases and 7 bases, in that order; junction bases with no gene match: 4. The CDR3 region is CSVVGLAWNEQFF. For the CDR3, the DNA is TGCAGCGTTGTGGGACTAGCGTGGAATGAGCAGTTCTTC.

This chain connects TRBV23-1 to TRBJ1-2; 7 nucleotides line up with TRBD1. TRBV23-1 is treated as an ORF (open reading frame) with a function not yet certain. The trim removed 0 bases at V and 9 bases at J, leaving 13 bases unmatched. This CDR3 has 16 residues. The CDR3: CASSQSRVGTARSYTF. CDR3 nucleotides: TGCGCCAGCAGTCAATCGAGGGTCGGGACAGCCCGTAGCTACACCTTC.

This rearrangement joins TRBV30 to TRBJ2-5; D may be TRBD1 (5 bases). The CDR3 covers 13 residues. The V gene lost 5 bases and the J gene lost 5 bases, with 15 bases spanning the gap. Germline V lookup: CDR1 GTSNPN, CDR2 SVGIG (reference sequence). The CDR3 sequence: CAWGPQGWETQYF. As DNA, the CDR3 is TGTGCCTGGGGGCCCCAGGGATGGGAGACCCAGTACTTC.

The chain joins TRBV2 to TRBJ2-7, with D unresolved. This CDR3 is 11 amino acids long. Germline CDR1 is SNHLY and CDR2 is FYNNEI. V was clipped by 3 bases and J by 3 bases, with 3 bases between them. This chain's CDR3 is CASSDNYEQYF. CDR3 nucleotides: TGTGCCAGCAGTGATAACTACGAGCAGTACTTC.

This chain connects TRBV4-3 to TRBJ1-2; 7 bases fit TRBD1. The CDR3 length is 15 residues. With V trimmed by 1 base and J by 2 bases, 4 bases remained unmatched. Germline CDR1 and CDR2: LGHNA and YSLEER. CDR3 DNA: TGCGCCAGCAGCCAAGTTTCGGGACAGAACTATGGCTACACCTTC. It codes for CASSQVSGQNYGYTF.

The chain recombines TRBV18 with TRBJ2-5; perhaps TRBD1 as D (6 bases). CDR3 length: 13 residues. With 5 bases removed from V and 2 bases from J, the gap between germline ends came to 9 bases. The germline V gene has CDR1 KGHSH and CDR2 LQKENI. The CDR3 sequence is CASSRTEQETQYF. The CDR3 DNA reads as TGTGCCAGCTCAAGGACAGAACAAGAGACCCAGTACTTC.

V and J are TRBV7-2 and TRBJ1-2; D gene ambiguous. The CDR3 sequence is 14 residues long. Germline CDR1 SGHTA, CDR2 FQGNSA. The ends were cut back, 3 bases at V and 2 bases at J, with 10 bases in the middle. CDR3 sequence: CASSLFTKNYGYTF. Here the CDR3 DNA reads TGTGCCAGCAGCTTGTTCACTAAAAACTATGGCTACACCTTC. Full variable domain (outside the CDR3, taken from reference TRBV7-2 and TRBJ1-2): GAGVSQSPSNKVTEKGKDVELRCDPISGHTALYWYRQSLGQGLEFLIYFQGNSAPDKSGLPSDRFSAERTGGSVSTLTIQRTQQEDSAVYLCASSLFTKNYGYTFGSGTRLTVV.

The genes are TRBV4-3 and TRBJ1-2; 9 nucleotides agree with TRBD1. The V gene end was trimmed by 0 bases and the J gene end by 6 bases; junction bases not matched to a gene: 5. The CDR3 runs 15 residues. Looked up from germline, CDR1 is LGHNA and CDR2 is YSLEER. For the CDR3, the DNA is TGCGCCAGCAGCCAAGAATGGGGACAGGGAGATGGCTACACCTTC. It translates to CASSQEWGQGDGYTF.

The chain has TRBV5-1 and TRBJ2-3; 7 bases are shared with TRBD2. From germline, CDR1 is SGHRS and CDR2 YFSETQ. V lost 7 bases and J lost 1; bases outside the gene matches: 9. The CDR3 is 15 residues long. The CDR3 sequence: CASHKISGGTDTQYF. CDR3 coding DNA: TGCGCCAGCCATAAAATAAGCGGGGGCACAGATACGCAGTATTTT.

The CDR3: CASSLNYEQYF. Written as DNA, the CDR3 is TGTGCCAGCAGTTTAAACTACGAGCAGTACTTC. V usage is TRBV6-2 or TRBV6-3 and J usage is TRBJ2-7; no definite D call. The germline CDR1 and CDR2 sequences are MNHEY and SVGEGT. CDR3 size: 11 residues. The V end was cut by 4 bases, the J end by 3 bases, with 4 bases between.

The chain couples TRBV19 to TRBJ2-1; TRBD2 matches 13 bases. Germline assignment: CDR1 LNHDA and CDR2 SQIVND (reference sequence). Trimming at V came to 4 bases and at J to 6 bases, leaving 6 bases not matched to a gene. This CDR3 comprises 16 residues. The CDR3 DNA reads TGTGCCAGTAGTACGGGACTAGCGGGAATTGGCAATGAGCAGTTCTTC. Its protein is CASSTGLAGIGNEQFF.

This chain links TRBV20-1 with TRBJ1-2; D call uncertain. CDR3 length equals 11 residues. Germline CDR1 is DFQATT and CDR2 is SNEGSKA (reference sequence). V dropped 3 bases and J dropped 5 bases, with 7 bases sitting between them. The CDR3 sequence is CSAREEYGYTF. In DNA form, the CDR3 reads TGCAGTGCTAGGGAGGAGTATGGCTACACCTTC.

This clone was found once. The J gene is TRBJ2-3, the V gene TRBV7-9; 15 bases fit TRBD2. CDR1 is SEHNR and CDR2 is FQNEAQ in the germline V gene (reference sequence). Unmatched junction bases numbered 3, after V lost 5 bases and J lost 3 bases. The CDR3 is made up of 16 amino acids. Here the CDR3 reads CASSRGLAGGTDTQYF. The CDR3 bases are TGTGCCAGCAGCCGCGGACTAGCGGGAGGGACAGATACGCAGTATTTT.

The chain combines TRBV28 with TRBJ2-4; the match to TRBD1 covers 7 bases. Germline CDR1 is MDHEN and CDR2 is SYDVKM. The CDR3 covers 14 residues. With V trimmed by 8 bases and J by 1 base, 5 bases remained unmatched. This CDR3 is CASQQGFAKNIQYF. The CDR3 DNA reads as TGTGCCAGCCAACAGGGGTTTGCCAAAAACATTCAGTACTTC.

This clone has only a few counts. CDR3 nucleotide sequence: TGTGCCAGCAGTTTATTTGAGGGCTACGAGCAGTACTTC. This encodes CASSLFEGYEQYF. The rearrangement joins TRBV27 to TRBJ2-7; D is possibly TRBD2 (5 bases). The CDR3 is 13 residues long. Germline assignment: CDR1 MNHEY and CDR2 SMNVEV (reference sequence). V was cut by 1 base and J by 3 bases, with 7 bases left in between.

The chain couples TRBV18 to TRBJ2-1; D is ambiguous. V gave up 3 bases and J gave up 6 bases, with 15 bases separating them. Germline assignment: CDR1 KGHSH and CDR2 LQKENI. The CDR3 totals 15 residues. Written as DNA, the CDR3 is TGTGCCAGCTCACCGCCGAGACTGGCTTCCAATGAGCAGTTCTTC. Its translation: CASSPPRLASNEQFF.

The CDR3 reads CACLIAAVNNEQFF. In nucleotides, the CDR3 is TGTGCCTGTCTTATAGCGGCCGTCAACAATGAGCAGTTCTTC. This chain joins TRBV30 and TRBJ2-1; maybe TRBD2 (6 bases). Germline loops: CDR1 GTSNPN, CDR2 SVGIG (reference sequence). The CDR3 runs 14 residues. V dropped 6 bases and J dropped 5 bases, with 17 bases sitting between them.

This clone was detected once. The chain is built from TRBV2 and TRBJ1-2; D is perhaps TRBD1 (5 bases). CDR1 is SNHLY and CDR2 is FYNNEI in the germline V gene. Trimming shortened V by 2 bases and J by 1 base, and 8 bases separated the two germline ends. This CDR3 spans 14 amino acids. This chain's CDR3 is CASSEIQGNYGYTF. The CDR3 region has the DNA TGTGCCAGCAGTGAAATTCAGGGTAACTATGGCTACACCTTC.

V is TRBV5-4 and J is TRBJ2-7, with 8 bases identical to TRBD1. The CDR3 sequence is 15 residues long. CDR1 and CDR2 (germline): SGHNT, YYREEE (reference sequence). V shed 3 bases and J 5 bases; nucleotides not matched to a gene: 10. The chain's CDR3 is CASSSSGTGPHEQYF. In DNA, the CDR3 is TGTGCCAGCAGCTCTTCCGGGACAGGTCCCCACGAGCAGTACTTC. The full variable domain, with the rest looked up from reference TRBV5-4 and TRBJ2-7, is ETGVTQSPTHLIKTRGQQVTLRCSSQSGHNTVSWYQQALGQGPQFIFQYYREEENGRGNFPPRFSGLQFPNYSSELNVNALELDDSALYLCASSSSGTGPHEQYFGPGTRLTVT.

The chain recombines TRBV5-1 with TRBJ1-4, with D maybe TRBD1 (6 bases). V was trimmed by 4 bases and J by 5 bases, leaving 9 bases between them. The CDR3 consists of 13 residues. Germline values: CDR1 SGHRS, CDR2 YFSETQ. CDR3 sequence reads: CASSVGQNEKLFF. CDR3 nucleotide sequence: TGCGCCAGCAGCGTCGGACAGAATGAAAAACTGTTTTTT.

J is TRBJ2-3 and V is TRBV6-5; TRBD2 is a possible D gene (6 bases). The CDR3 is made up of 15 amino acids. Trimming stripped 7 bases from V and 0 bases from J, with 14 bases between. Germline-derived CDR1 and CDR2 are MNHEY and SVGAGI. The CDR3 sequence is CASKLSGISTDTQYF. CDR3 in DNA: TGTGCCAGCAAGCTTAGCGGAATTAGCACAGATACGCAGTATTTT.

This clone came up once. This CDR3 reads CASSAATPYEQYF. The DNA of the CDR3 is TGTGCCAGCAGCGCAGCGACTCCCTACGAGCAGTACTTC. The genes are TRBV9 and TRBJ2-7; D is undetermined. V was cut by 3 bases and J by 2 bases, with 9 bases left in between. The CDR3 has 13 amino acids. Germline lookup yields CDR1 SGDLS and CDR2 YYNGEE. Full variable domain (remainder filled in from reference TRBV9 and TRBJ2-7): DSGVTQTPKHLITATGQRVTLRCSPRSGDLSVYWYQQSLDQGLQFLIQYYNGEERAKGNILERFSAQQFPDLHSELNLSSLELGDSALYFCASSAATPYEQYFGPGTRLTVT.